Listed here is a single T cell receptor beta chain. Its antigen is currently unknown. The data originate from a study of T cell responses to AZD1222 COVID-19 vaccine. Across the whole study: Whether given at about 4 or about 12 weeks, second doses were pooled.

Study outcomes and limitations: At study baseline, merely several AZD1222 recipients were seropositive. In the spike-specific TCR repertoire, nearly half reportedly target unmutated variant regions. Vaccine-associated CD4 TCRs spanned spike, dominant at 160-218 and 743-854.

Profiled with immunoSEQ multiplex PCR; TCRdb holds only in-frame clones, not every one. Seen here are 90,000 to 130,000 clones, 70% to 90% observed once, and the top ten hold about 3%. Looked up from germline, CDR1 is GTSNPN and CDR2 is SVGIG (reference sequence). The CDR3 is made up of 14 amino acids. The ends were cut back, 6 bases at V and 1 base at J, with 10 bases in the middle. The material was peripheral blood, obtained on day 0 of AZD1222 vaccination. This clonotype was sampled from an adult in good health. The chain has TRBV30 and TRBJ2-6, with a weak D call TRBD1 (6 bases). DNA of the CDR3: TGTGCCTGCAACACAGGGTCTGGGGCCAACGTCCTGACTTTC. Translation gives CACNTGSGANVLTF.